This is a list of T cell receptor beta chains from one sample in a study of shared clonotypes between healthy human individuals. TCRdb's copy holds only in-frame clones and misses some; the assay was immunoSEQ multiplex PCR. The data hold 2 million to 3 million clones, with roughly 93% observed a single time. The material sequenced was naive CD4+ T cells from PBMCs. The receptors were sampled from a man aged 18 to 29 in good health. Some clones in this sample may be carry-over from other donors' samples. CDR3s include the opening cysteine and the closing phenylalanine or tryptophan. The D gene is left open where the match is weak. Size is omitted from some rows. Given values are once, few, many or a class for expanded clones.

D gene	V gene	clone size	J gene	CDR3 DNA	CDR3 protein
-	TRBV6-6	-	TRBJ1-3	TGTGCCAGCAGTTTCCAGGAAACCTCTGGAAACACCATATATTTT	CASSFQETSGNTIYF
TRBD1	TRBV10-3	-	TRBJ1-2	TGTGCCATCAGTGAGCGGGACAGCGCTCTAGGTGGCTACACCTTC	CAISERDSALGGYTF
-	TRBV2	-	TRBJ2-2	TGTGCCAGCAGTGTCCCTGGACGGAGGGTTAACACCGGGGAGCTGTTTTTT	CASSVPGRRVNTGELFF
TRBD2	TRBV11-2	-	TRBJ2-1	TGTGCCAGCAGCTTGACCGGGACTAGCGGGAGAACCTACAATGAGCAGTTCTTC	CASSLTGTSGRTYNEQFF
-	TRBV5-5	-	TRBJ2-5	TGTGCCAGCAGCAAGACACTCCGGAGGGAGACCCAGTACTTC	CASSKTLRRETQYF
TRBD1	TRBV6-1	-	TRBJ2-1	TGTGCCAGCAGGGAACAGGGGGCGTTCGACAATGAGCAGTTCTTC	CASREQGAFDNEQFF
TRBD1	TRBV6-4	-	TRBJ1-1	TGTGCCAGTAGACTGGGACAGGGGGACACTGAAGCTTTCTTT	CASRLGQGDTEAFF
TRBD1	TRBV15	-	TRBJ2-3	TGTGCCACCAGCAGAGATATGACAGGGCCGCAGTATTTT	CATSRDMTGPQYF
-	TRBV18	-	TRBJ2-3	TGTGCCAGCTCACCCTTTTCCACAGATACGCAGTATTTT	CASSPFSTDTQYF
-	TRBV6-5	-	TRBJ1-4	TGTGCCAGCAGTTACGCGGGGGAGCCTGGAAAACTGTTTTTT	CASSYAGEPGKLFF
-	TRBV14	-	TRBJ2-6	TGTGCCAGCAGCCCCCGGGCAGTCTCTGGGGCCAACGTCCTGACTTTC	CASSPRAVSGANVLTF
-	TRBV4-1	-	TRBJ2-2	TGCGCCAGCAGCCCCCCGGCCAGGGAAAACACCGGGGAGCTGTTTTTT	CASSPPARENTGELFF
-	TRBV6-1	-	TRBJ1-5	TGTGCCAGCATCCGGGCAGCTAATCAGCCCCAGCATTTT	CASIRAANQPQHF
-	TRBV2	-	TRBJ2-3	TGTGCCAGCACCAGAGGGGCCTCTACACTCACAGATACGCAGTATTTT	CASTRGASTLTDTQYF
-	TRBV5-4	few	TRBJ1-3	TGTGCCAGCAGCTTGGTTTCTGGAAACACCATATATTTT	CASSLVSGNTIYF
TRBD1	TRBV4-1	-	TRBJ2-7	TGCGCCAGCAGCCAAGATCTTAGGGGGACAGGGTTCCTCTACGAGCAGTACTTC	CASSQDLRGTGFLYEQYF
-	TRBV2	few	TRBJ1-1	TGTGCCAGCAGCGTCAGGGTCACTGAAGCTTTCTTT	CASSVRVTEAFF
-	TRBV4-1	-	TRBJ2-3	TGCGCCAGCAGCCCCCGTGGGGGGCTAGGGAGGAGAGTAGATACGCAGTATTTT	CASSPRGGLGRRVDTQYF
TRBD2	TRBV13	-	TRBJ2-7	TGTGCCAGCAGCTTCCGAACGACTAGCGGGACGGGCGAGCAGTACTTC	CASSFRTTSGTGEQYF
TRBD2	TRBV7-2	-	TRBJ2-1	TGTGCCAGCAGCTTAGCTACTAGCGGGAGACGCGAGCAGTTCTTC	CASSLATSGRREQFF
-	TRBV28	-	TRBJ2-7	TGTGCCAGCCAGGGTCCGGCGGGCAGGGAGCTCTACGAGCAGTACTTC	CASQGPAGRELYEQYF
-	TRBV6-1	-	TRBJ1-2	TGTGCCAGCAGTGGGGGAACTTATGGCTACACCTTC	CASSGGTYGYTF
-	TRBV2	-	TRBJ1-3	TGTGCCAGCAGTCAAGAGTCGGGGGCCGTGGAAAACACCATATATTTT	CASSQESGAVENTIYF
-	TRBV5-6	-	TRBJ1-5	TGTGCCAGCAGCTTGAGGCGGAATCAGCCCCAGCATTTT	CASSLRRNQPQHF
-	TRBV28	-	TRBJ2-6	TGTGCCAGCAGTTTTGCAGGGCCTGGGGCCAACGTCCTGACTTTC	CASSFAGPGANVLTF
TRBD1	TRBV6-5	-	TRBJ1-4	TGTGCCAGCAGTTATACAGGGGGCGGCGAAAAACTGTTTTTT	CASSYTGGGEKLFF
-	TRBV7-9	few	TRBJ1-5	TGTGCCAGCAGCTTAAACAGCAATCAGCCCCAGCATTTT	CASSLNSNQPQHF
-	TRBV27	-	TRBJ2-7	TGTGCCAGCAGTTCGACCGGGACACTTTCCTACGAGCAGTACTTC	CASSSTGTLSYEQYF
-	TRBV29-1	-	TRBJ1-1	TGCAGCGTGGTGACAGGTGGTGCAGCTTTCTTT	CSVVTGGAAFF
TRBD2	TRBV2	-	TRBJ2-7	TGTGCCAGCAGTGCGGGAGGGCCTTACGAGCAGTACTTC	CASSAGGPYEQYF
-	TRBV5-1	-	TRBJ2-7	TGCGCCAGTAGTAGGACTGACTCCTACGAGCAGTACTTC	CASSRTDSYEQYF
-	TRBV28	-	TRBJ1-1	TGTGCCAGCAGTGGACAACTAGAAGCTTTCTTT	CASSGQLEAFF
-	TRBV5-1	once	TRBJ1-1	TGCGCCAGCAGCTTGGGCCAGAGGAACACTGAAGCTTTCTTT	CASSLGQRNTEAFF
-	TRBV28	-	TRBJ2-7	TGTGCCAGTTATACAGGTGTAACCTACGAGCAGTACTTC	CASYTGVTYEQYF
TRBD2	TRBV29-1	-	TRBJ2-1	TGCAGCTCCCGGACTAGACTAGCGGGAAACAATGAGCAGTTCTTC	CSSRTRLAGNNEQFF